This T cell receptor beta chain is drawn from a study of T cell responses to AZD1222 COVID-19 vaccine. Overall study findings and caveats: Baseline serostatus was positive in only a handful of AZD1222 recipients.

Repertoires were generated with immunoSEQ multiplex PCR, while TCRdb's copy carries only in-frame clones and drops some. The sample carries 65,000 to 70,000 clones, over 65% recorded once. About this clone itself: Its antigen remains unidentified.

Timing groups of about 4 and about 12 weeks for second doses were pooled. The CDR3 contains 13 residues. V was clipped by 2 bases and J by 2 bases, with 6 bases between them. Germline-derived CDR1 and CDR2 are MNHEY and SVGAGI. The TCR comes from an adult who received the AZD1222 COVID-19 vaccine. Sequenced material: peripheral blood, taken 28 days after the second AZD1222 dose. The chain recombines TRBV6-5 with TRBJ1-1; D is undetermined. CDR3 sequence: CASSYVSNTEAFF. CDR3 bases: TGTGCCAGCAGTTACGTAAGCAACACTGAAGCTTTCTTT.